Each of the 21 T cell receptor beta chains below was sequenced from the same sample in a study of blood T cell repertoires in COVID-19 (dated by TCRdb to 2018 to 2021). To prepare the library, the immunoSEQ multiplex PCR assay was applied. Sourced from immuneACCESS, this table was stored by TCRdb with only in-frame sequences that have V and J called. A share of the clones is absent; for the studies checked, an unresolved V gene accounts for under half, and the remainder has no known explanation. For this sample there are about 210,000 clones; approximately 78% appear just once. The ten largest clones represent less than 15% of the sample. The sequencing sample was made of peripheral blood. These receptor sequences come from a woman between 40 and 50 years old with acute or convalescent COVID-19.

V and J are TRBV30 and TRBJ2-7; 8 bases map to TRBD1. J was trimmed by 3 bases and V by 6 bases; bases with no gene match: 7. There are 13 residues in the CDR3. CDR1 is GTSNPN and CDR2 is SVGIG in the germline V gene (reference sequence). CDR3 loop: CACHGQGYYEQYF. The CDR3 region has the DNA TGTGCCTGCCACGGACAGGGTTACTACGAGCAGTACTTC.

The chain joins TRBV30 to TRBJ2-7; 9 positions agree with TRBD1. The CDR3 covers 14 residues. The germline V gene has CDR1 GTSNPN and CDR2 SVGIG (reference sequence). Losses at the gene ends were 2 bases for V and 3 bases for J; bases not matched to a gene: 5. The CDR3 loop is CAWSTGTGSYEQYF. The CDR3 DNA sequence: TGTGCCTGGAGTACCGGGACAGGGAGCTACGAGCAGTACTTC.

The chain combines TRBV5-1 with TRBJ2-3; no firm D call. CDR1 SGHRS and CDR2 YFSETQ come from the germline V gene. Between the trimmed V and J ends, which lost 3 bases and 2 bases, there was a span of 19 bases. This CDR3 region has 17 residues. The CDR3: CASSSATRQDYTDTQYF. As DNA, the CDR3 is TGCGCCAGCAGCTCCGCCACCCGTCAGGATTACACAGATACGCAGTATTTT.

The chain employs TRBV15 and TRBJ2-2, with a possible D match to TRBD2 (5 bases). Trimming removed 0 bases from V and 1 base from J, with 9 bases in between. Germline-derived CDR1 and CDR2 are LNHNV and YYDKDF (reference sequence). This CDR3 is built from 16 residues. CDR3 nucleotides: TGTGCCACCAGCAGAGAAAGGACTTTGAACACCGGGGAGCTGTTTTTT. It specifies CATSRERTLNTGELFF.

This rearrangement joins TRBV4-3 to TRBJ2-2; 8 nucleotides agree with TRBD1. Germline V lookup: CDR1 LGHNA, CDR2 YSLEER. J lost 7 bases, V lost 4 bases, and 8 bases had no gene match. The CDR3 extends over 15 amino acids. The CDR3: CASSPRTGQIGELFF. CDR3 DNA: TGCGCCAGCAGCCCCCGGACAGGGCAGATCGGGGAGCTGTTTTTT.

This clone was found once. CDR3 residues: CASSQEGARGFGYTF. CDR3 in DNA: TGCGCCAGCAGCCAAGAGGGGGCGCGAGGGTTTGGCTACACCTTC. This rearrangement joins TRBV4-1 to TRBJ1-2; D is perhaps TRBD1 (6 bases). Trimming left V 0 bases short and J 7 bases short, with 15 bases between. The CDR3 has 15 amino acids. Per germline, CDR1 MGHRA and CDR2 YSYEKL.

V is TRBV10-2 and J is TRBJ2-7, with 9 bases identical to TRBD2. Trimming took 6 bases from V and 6 from J; bases not matched to a gene: 18. Germline values: CDR1 WSHSY, CDR2 SAAADI. The CDR3 sequence is 17 residues long. The CDR3 here is CASSQRNRGAGGGEQYF. The CDR3 DNA reads TGCGCCAGCAGCCAACGCAATAGGGGAGCGGGAGGCGGCGAGCAGTACTTC.

The chain is built from TRBV19 and TRBJ1-1, with 7 positions matching TRBD1. CDR1 LNHDA and CDR2 SQIVND come from the germline V gene (reference sequence). The ends lost 6 bases at V and 3 bases at J; junction bases unmatched: 1. The CDR3 covers 12 residues. The CDR3 sequence is CASSRGYTEAFF. Written as DNA, the CDR3 is TGTGCCAGTAGCAGGGGGTACACTGAAGCTTTCTTT.

The chain joins TRBV20-1 to TRBJ1-2; possible D gene TRBD1, 5 bases. Germline V gene lookup returns CDR1 DFQATT and CDR2 SNEGSKA (reference sequence). The CDR3 is 14 amino acids. V dropped 3 bases and J dropped 1 base, with 12 bases sitting between them. CDR3 nucleotides: TGCAGTGCTAGTCCCCAGGGACTTAACTATGGCTACACCTTC. It is translated as CSASPQGLNYGYTF.

The chain recombines TRBV11-2 with TRBJ1-1; TRBD1 aligns across 9 bases. In germline, CDR1 is SGHAT, CDR2 FQNNGV. This CDR3 has 12 residues. After removal of 5 bases from V and 8 bases from J, the junction contained 3 bases not matched to a gene. Here the CDR3 reads CASSRTGGEAFF. The CDR3 DNA reads as TGTGCCAGCAGCCGAACAGGGGGCGAAGCTTTCTTT.

V usage is TRBV7-2 and J usage is TRBJ2-3, with D tentatively TRBD2 (5 bases). The V and J ends lost 4 bases and 0 bases respectively, with 14 bases between them. From germline, CDR1 is SGHTA and CDR2 FQGNSA. There are 16 residues in the CDR3. For the CDR3, the DNA is TGTGCCAGCAGCTCCCTAGCTGGGTCTAGCACAGATACGCAGTATTTT. Translation gives CASSSLAGSSTDTQYF.

The chain uses TRBV13 and TRBJ1-5; 9 nucleotides agree with TRBD1. Unmatched junction bases numbered 7, after V lost 3 bases and J lost 4 bases. CDR3 size: 16 residues. Per germline, CDR1 PRHDT and CDR2 FYEKMQ (reference sequence). The CDR3 DNA follows: TGTGCCAGCAGCTTTGGCCGGGACAGGGAAAATCAGCCCCAGCATTTT. Its translation is CASSFGRDRENQPQHF.

V and J are TRBV27 and TRBJ1-6; D is perhaps TRBD1 (5 bases). Germline assignment: CDR1 MNHEY and CDR2 SMNVEV (reference sequence). The CDR3 spans 12 residues. V was clipped by 6 bases and J by 9 bases, with 9 bases between them. The CDR3, as DNA: TGTGCCAGCAGCAGGGAGGGTTCACCCCTCCACTTT. Translated: CASSREGSPLHF.

The CDR3 sequence is CASSKTGGYEQYF. In DNA, the CDR3 is TGTGCCAGCTCGAAGACCGGGGGGTACGAGCAGTACTTC. The chain employs TRBV18 and TRBJ2-7; 7 bases are shared with TRBD2. Germline assignment: CDR1 KGHSH and CDR2 LQKENI. V trimming: 6 bases; J trimming: 4 bases; junction bases outside the gene matches: 6. The CDR3 length is 13 residues.

This clone was found once. The V gene is TRBV7-9, the J gene TRBJ1-2; D is ambiguous. V lost 4 bases to trimming and J lost 5 bases, with 8 bases between them. This CDR3 is built from 12 residues. Germline V CDR1 and CDR2: SEHNR, FQNEAQ (reference sequence). CDR3 protein: CASSSETYGYTF. DNA for the CDR3: TGTGCCAGCAGCTCCGAGACTTATGGCTACACCTTC.

The V and J genes are TRBV6-5 and TRBJ1-6; weak D call: TRBD1 (6 bases). Germline CDR1 and CDR2: MNHEY and SVGAGI. The CDR3 is made up of 15 amino acids. V was trimmed by 6 bases and J by 8 bases, leaving 17 bases between them. The CDR3 here is CASSLQGYRDSPLHF. As DNA, the CDR3 is TGTGCCAGCAGCCTTCAGGGGTACAGGGATTCACCCCTCCACTTT.

The chain couples TRBV25-1 to TRBJ2-5; 7 positions agree with TRBD1. This CDR3 region has 14 residues. The junction had 5 bases not matched to a gene; V was cut back by 4 bases and J by 3 bases. CDR1 and CDR2 (germline): MGHDK, SYGVNS. In DNA, the CDR3 is TGTGCCAGCAGTGCCATGACAGGGAAAGAGACCCAGTACTTC. This encodes CASSAMTGKETQYF. Full variable domain (rest looked up from reference TRBV25-1 and TRBJ2-5): EADIYQTPRYLVIGTGKKITLECSQTMGHDKMYWYQQDPGMELHLIHYSYGVNSTEKGDLSSESTVSRIRTEHFPLTLESARPSHTSQYLCASSAMTGKETQYFGPGTRLLVL.

As DNA, the CDR3 is TGCGCCAGCAGTGAACTCCTTGCGGCGGGGGCGCAGTATTTT. Translating gives CASSELLAAGAQYF. The chain recombines TRBV10-2 with TRBJ2-3; TRBD2 agrees at 7 bases. The CDR3 is 14 residues long. Germline assignment: CDR1 WSHSY and CDR2 SAAADI. J was trimmed by 10 bases and V by 3 bases; bases with no gene match: 10.

The chain carries TRBV11-1 and TRBJ1-1; D is unclear. Germline V lookup: CDR1 SGHAT, CDR2 FQDESV (reference sequence). The CDR3 covers 14 residues. V was shortened by 4 bases and J by 0 bases, with 9 bases between the two germline ends. The chain's CDR3 is CASSSSPMNTEAFF. The CDR3 DNA reads as TGTGCCAGCAGCTCAAGCCCTATGAACACTGAAGCTTTCTTT.

The table lists this clone with a count of one. The chain is built from TRBV19 and TRBJ2-3, with 7 bases matching TRBD1. With 5 bases clipped from V and 6 bases from J, the junction kept 8 bases outside the gene matches. Germline values: CDR1 LNHDA, CDR2 SQIVND (reference sequence). This CDR3 is 14 amino acids long. The CDR3 DNA reads as TGTGCCAGTAGTCAAAGGACAGGATCGGATACGCAGTATTTT. Protein product: CASSQRTGSDTQYF. Variable domain in full (rest from reference TRBV19 and TRBJ2-3): DGGITQSPKYLFRKEGQNVTLSCEQNLNHDAMYWYRQDPGQGLRLIYYSQIVNDFQKGDIAEGYSVSREKKESFPLTVTSAQKNPTAFYLCASSQRTGSDTQYFGPGTRLTVL.

The V call is TRBV30, the J call TRBJ2-7; D not certain. V was pared by 1 base and J by 5 bases, with 12 bases between. CDR1 and CDR2 (germline): GTSNPN, SVGIG (reference sequence). CDR3 length equals 13 residues. The CDR3 DNA sequence: TGTGCCTGGAGTGGTCAGGCAGAGCACGAGCAGTACTTC. Translated: CAWSGQAEHEQYF.